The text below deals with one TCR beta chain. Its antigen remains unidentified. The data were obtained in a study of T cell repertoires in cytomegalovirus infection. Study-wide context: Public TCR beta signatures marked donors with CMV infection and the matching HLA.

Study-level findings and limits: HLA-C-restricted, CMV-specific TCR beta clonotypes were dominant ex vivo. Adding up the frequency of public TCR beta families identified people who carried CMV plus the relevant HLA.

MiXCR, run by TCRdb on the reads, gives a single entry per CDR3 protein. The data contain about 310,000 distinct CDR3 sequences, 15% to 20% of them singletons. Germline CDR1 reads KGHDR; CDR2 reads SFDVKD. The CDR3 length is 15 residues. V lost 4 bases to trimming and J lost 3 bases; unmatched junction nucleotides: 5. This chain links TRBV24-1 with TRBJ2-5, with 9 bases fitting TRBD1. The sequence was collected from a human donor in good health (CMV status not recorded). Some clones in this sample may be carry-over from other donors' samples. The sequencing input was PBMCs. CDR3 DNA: TGTGCCACCAGTGAGAACACAGGGGGCGAAGAGACCCAGTACTTC. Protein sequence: CATSENTGGEETQYF.